This TCR beta chain was identified in a study of cytomegalovirus exposure and HLA in healthy donors. Concerning this clone: No antigen is known for it.

From the roughly 120-subject validation cohort, which was separate from the roughly 680-subject first cohort, the donors were drawn. Study-wide results and limits: The classifier, whose performance was assessed in both the original and validation cohorts, reportedly diagnosed cytomegalovirus status with high specificity and sensitivity.

Using immunoSEQ multiplex PCR, the repertoire was profiled, and TCRdb retains in-frame clones only, with some absent. The sample consists of around 300,000 clones, 86% of them appearing once. CDR1 is MNHEY and CDR2 is SMNVEV in the germline V gene (reference sequence). The length of the CDR3 is 14 residues. Trimming cost V 6 bases and J 0 bases, with 10 bases left between them. The J gene is TRBJ2-3, the V gene TRBV27, with no clear D. Specimen: PBMCs. The clonotype comes from a woman aged 18-29 years in good health and CMV-seronegative. CDR3: CASRLMESTDTQYF. The CDR3 DNA reads as TGTGCCAGCAGGTTGATGGAGAGCACAGATACGCAGTATTTT.